Following are 25 T cell receptor beta chains from one sample sequenced in a study of cytotoxic CD8 clonotypes in ibrutinib-treated CLL. Data came from immunoSEQ multiplex PCR; TCRdb stores just in-frame clones and leaves some out. In the table there are tens of thousands of clones, less than 85% of which are singletons. The sequencing here drew on PBMCs, taken at disease progression, from a patient treated with ibrutinib. Every receptor here comes from a human donor with chronic lymphocytic leukemia.

A single count supports this clone. This chain joins TRBV14 and TRBJ1-5; 10 bases map to TRBD1. The CDR3 has 18 residues. Germline V gene data show CDR1 as SGHDN and CDR2 as FVKESK. J gave up 5 bases and V 4 bases, and 14 bases lay outside the gene matches. The CDR3 protein is CASSPRGLRDRGHQPQHF. The CDR3 nucleotides are TGTGCCAGCAGCCCCCGGGGACTCCGGGACAGGGGCCATCAGCCCCAGCATTTT.

The chain combines TRBV11-2 with TRBJ1-1; 8 bases fit TRBD1. V lost 5 bases to trimming and J lost 6 bases; unmatched junction nucleotides: 14. In germline, CDR1 is SGHAT, CDR2 FQNNGV. The CDR3 consists of 16 residues. CDR3 DNA: TGTGCCAGCAGCCTAATATACAGGGGGGGATTCTCTGAAGCTTTCTTT. Translated, it gives CASSLIYRGGFSEAFF. Full variable domain (rest looked up from reference TRBV11-2 and TRBJ1-1): EAGVAQSPRYKIIEKRQSVAFWCNPISGHATLYWYQQILGQGPKLLIQFQNNGVVDDSQLPKDRFSAERLKGVDSTLKIQPAKLEDSAVYLCASSLIYRGGFSEAFFGQGTRLTVV.

The V gene is TRBV18, the J gene TRBJ1-2; D remains ambiguous. V was clipped by 4 bases and J by 8 bases, with 20 bases between them. The CDR3 is 15 amino acids. Per the germline V gene, CDR1 is KGHSH and CDR2 is LQKENI. CDR3 nucleotides: TGTGCCAGCTCACTGGGTCCTTCAGGCCCGGGCGGCTACACCTTC. This gives the protein CASSLGPSGPGGYTF.

The rearrangement joins TRBV30 to TRBJ2-7; D tentatively fits TRBD1 or TRBD2 (5 bases each). The V end lost 2 bases, the J end lost 8 bases, and 16 bases lay between the germline ends. Looked up from germline, CDR1 is GTSNPN and CDR2 is SVGIG (reference sequence). The CDR3 is made up of 13 amino acids. The CDR3 DNA reads as TGTGCCTGGAGTTACGGGGCCGCCGGGAAGCAGTACTTC. Protein product: CAWSYGAAGKQYF.

CDR3: CASRTGPDSYEQYF. The CDR3 bases are TGTGCCAGTAGGACAGGACCCGACTCCTACGAGCAGTACTTC. The chain joins TRBV19 to TRBJ2-7; TRBD1 might be the D (6 bases). Trimming took 6 bases from V and 0 from J, leaving 12 bases between them. The CDR3 sequence is 14 residues long. Germline V gene sequence: CDR1 LNHDA, CDR2 SQIVND (reference sequence).

This clone was detected once. V and J are TRBV29-1 and TRBJ2-2; D gene uncertain. CDR3 length: 12 residues. Germline V gene lookup returns CDR1 SQVTM and CDR2 ANQGSEA. Trimming removed 4 bases at V and 7 bases at J, with 10 bases between. The chain's CDR3 is CSVVAGSGELFF. The CDR3, as DNA: TGCAGCGTTGTGGCAGGAAGCGGGGAGCTGTTTTTT.

This chain uses TRBV25-1 with TRBJ1-1; D unclear. V was shortened by 1 base and J by 5 bases, with 11 bases between the two germline ends. The length of the CDR3 is 14 residues. Germline lookup yields CDR1 MGHDK and CDR2 SYGVNS. CDR3 protein: CASSEWRKGTEAFF. In nucleotides, the CDR3 is TGTGCCAGCAGTGAATGGAGGAAAGGGACTGAAGCTTTCTTT.

In this sample, this clone is medium-sized. The chain joins TRBV5-1 to TRBJ2-3; 7 nucleotides line up with TRBD1. The CDR3 covers 17 residues. Trimming at V came to 4 bases and at J to 2 bases, leaving 13 bases not matched to a gene. CDR1 and CDR2 (germline): SGHRS, YFSETQ. In DNA form, the CDR3 reads TGCGCCAGCAGCCGGGGTACCGGGACAGCCTCCACAGATACGCAGTATTTT. Translated: CASSRGTGTASTDTQYF.

This clone was seen only a few times. The V call is TRBV7-2, the J call TRBJ1-3; D remains ambiguous. V was pared by 2 bases and J by 8 bases, with 7 bases between. The CDR3 sequence is 12 residues long. Germline V gene lookup returns CDR1 SGHTA and CDR2 FQGNSA. Here the CDR3 reads CASSLYQDTIYF. CDR3 DNA: TGTGCCAGCAGCTTATACCAGGACACCATATATTTT.

V usage is TRBV10-3 and J usage is TRBJ2-1, with TRBD1 matching 8 bases. The CDR3 runs 15 residues. Per germline, CDR1 ENHRY and CDR2 SYGVKD. V was pared by 7 bases and J by 4 bases, with 9 bases of the junction left unmatched. The CDR3 region is CAITPGQDLYNEQFF. The CDR3 nucleotides are TGTGCCATCACCCCGGGACAGGACTTATACAATGAGCAGTTCTTC.

Turning to this clone: Germline is not matched at one junction end, which may reflect a read error. J is TRBJ2-3 and V is TRBV29-1, with D possibly being TRBD1 (5 bases). In germline, CDR1 is SQVTM, CDR2 ANQGSEA. The CDR3 has 14 amino acids. The CDR3 loop is CSAEGAGLTDTQYF. CDR3 nucleotides: TGCAGCGCTGAAGGGGCAGGGCTCACAGATACGCAGTATTTT.

This clone has only one observation. The J gene is TRBJ2-7, the V gene TRBV7-2; D unclear. V was cut by 5 bases and J by 3 bases, with 5 bases left in between. The length of the CDR3 is 11 residues. The germline gives CDR1 SGHTA, CDR2 FQGNSA. CDR3: CASSPFYEQYF. For the CDR3, the DNA is TGTGCCAGCAGCCCCTTCTACGAGCAGTACTTC.

The chain employs TRBV18 and TRBJ1-1; tentative D call: TRBD1 (5 bases). The germline CDR1 and CDR2 sequences are KGHSH and LQKENI. The CDR3 contains 18 residues. V was pared by 4 bases and J by 1 base, with 22 bases between. The DNA for the CDR3 is TGTGCCAGCTCACGAGACAGTTTATATCGTGTGAGGAACACTGAAGCTTTCTTT. It codes for CASSRDSLYRVRNTEAFF.

V is TRBV7-9 and J is TRBJ2-1; 8 bases are a match to TRBD2. The trim removed 5 bases at V and 12 bases at J, leaving 9 bases unmatched. The CDR3 covers 13 residues. Per the germline V gene, CDR1 is SEHNR and CDR2 is FQNEAQ (reference sequence). CDR3 DNA sequence: TGTGCCAGCAGCGCTGGGACTAGTACGGCGCAGTTCTTC. This encodes CASSAGTSTAQFF.

This clone was seen more than once but under ten times. V usage is TRBV9 and J usage is TRBJ1-2, with 7 bases fitting TRBD1. The CDR3 is 13 residues long. Germline V CDR1 and CDR2: SGDLS, YYNGEE. With V trimmed by 2 bases and J by 6 bases, 4 bases remained unmatched. CDR3 amino acids: CASSVTGKHGYTF. CDR3 sequence (DNA): TGTGCCAGCAGCGTGACAGGGAAGCATGGCTACACCTTC.

The chain joins TRBV4-1 to TRBJ1-2; D perhaps matches TRBD1 (6 bases). There are 15 residues in the CDR3. The germline V and J ends were trimmed by 2 bases and 7 bases, with 17 bases remaining between them. CDR1 and CDR2 (germline): MGHRA, YSYEKL. The CDR3 here is CASSQTASGAGGYTF. For the CDR3, the DNA is TGCGCCAGCAGCCAAACCGCATCAGGGGCGGGTGGCTACACCTTC.

The chain carries TRBV18 and TRBJ1-4; maybe TRBD1 (6 bases). The CDR3 loop spans 14 amino acids. The germline CDR1 and CDR2 sequences are KGHSH and LQKENI. V was trimmed by 3 bases and J by 14 bases, leaving 19 bases between them. The CDR3 region has the DNA TGTGCCAGCTCACCTAACGGACAGACACTAAACCTGTTTTTT. This codes for CASSPNGQTLNLFF.

The gene calls are TRBV5-1 and TRBJ2-5, with D unclear. There are 14 residues in the CDR3. The germline CDR1 and CDR2 sequences are SGHRS and YFSETQ. Trimming removed 4 bases at V and 5 bases at J, with 15 bases between. The DNA of the CDR3 is TGCGCCAGCAGCCTTGCGACAACCCGGGAGACCCAGTACTTC. This gives the protein CASSLATTRETQYF.

This clone has just one count. The CDR3 loop reads CASSPLAGVISYEQYF. The CDR3 region has the DNA TGCGCCAGCAGCCCACTAGCGGGAGTGATCTCCTACGAGCAGTACTTC. The J gene is TRBJ2-7, the V gene TRBV5-1; 11 bases are shared with TRBD2. The CDR3 length is 16 residues. The V gene end was trimmed by 4 bases and the J gene end by 0 bases; junction bases not matched to a gene: 6. Germline V lookup: CDR1 SGHRS, CDR2 YFSETQ. Full variable domain (outside the CDR3, taken from reference TRBV5-1 and TRBJ2-7): KAGVTQTPRYLIKTRGQQVTLSCSPISGHRSVSWYQQTPGQGLQFLFEYFSETQRNKGNFPGRFSGRQFSNSRSEMNVSTLELGDSALYLCASSPLAGVISYEQYFGPGTRLTVT.

The rearrangement uses TRBV2 and TRBJ1-1; 9 nucleotides match TRBD1. The V gene end was trimmed by 7 bases and the J gene end by 0 bases; junction bases not matched to a gene: 3. The V gene's germline CDR1 is SNHLY and CDR2 FYNNEI. CDR3 length equals 14 residues. CDR3 loop: CASNGQGMNTEAFF. The CDR3 DNA sequence: TGTGCCAGCAACGGACAGGGGATGAACACTGAAGCTTTCTTT.

This chain uses TRBV30 with TRBJ2-3, with 11 bases matching TRBD2. The CDR3 runs to 14 residues. Germline loops: CDR1 GTSNPN, CDR2 SVGIG (reference sequence). With V trimmed by 3 bases and J by 4 bases, 3 bases remained unmatched. This CDR3 reads CAWSASGGSDTQYF. The CDR3 DNA reads as TGTGCCTGGAGCGCTAGCGGGGGGTCAGATACGCAGTATTTT.

This clone has more than one count but fewer than ten. The chain links TRBV25-1 to TRBJ2-7; tentatively, D is TRBD1 (5 bases). Deletions cut 4 bases from V and 10 bases from J, with 17 bases between. There are 13 residues in the CDR3. The germline V gene encodes CDR1 MGHDK and CDR2 SYGVNS. DNA of the CDR3: TGTGCCAGCAGTGCCCTCGACAGCCCCCAACAGTACTTC. Translated: CASSALDSPQQYF.

The rearrangement links TRBV9 to TRBJ2-1; 7 positions agree with TRBD1. This CDR3 has 17 residues. The J segment lost 1 base and the V segment lost 4 bases, leaving 11 bases of the junction unmatched. Germline V gives CDR1 SGDLS, CDR2 YYNGEE. CDR3 sequence reads: CASSTDGDRLSYNEQFF. CDR3 DNA: TGTGCCAGCAGCACCGACGGGGACAGACTTTCCTACAATGAGCAGTTCTTC.

This clone was detected a few times. This chain joins TRBV25-1 and TRBJ2-7; D gene unclear. CDR3 length: 14 residues. Between the trimmed V and J ends, which lost 1 base and 1 base, there was a span of 8 bases. CDR1 MGHDK and CDR2 SYGVNS come from the germline V gene. The CDR3 region has the DNA TGTGCCAGCAGTGAATCGTGGGGTTCCTACGAGCAGTACTTC. Translation: CASSESWGSYEQYF.

The CDR3 nucleotides are TGTGCCAGCTCCCCCACAGACATAGTGGCTGGCTACACCTTC. It translates to CASSPTDIVAGYTF. The V gene is TRBV18, the J gene TRBJ1-2; D unresolved. The germline V gene encodes CDR1 KGHSH and CDR2 LQKENI. This CDR3 comprises 14 residues. Trimming stripped 6 bases from V and 7 bases from J, with 18 bases between.